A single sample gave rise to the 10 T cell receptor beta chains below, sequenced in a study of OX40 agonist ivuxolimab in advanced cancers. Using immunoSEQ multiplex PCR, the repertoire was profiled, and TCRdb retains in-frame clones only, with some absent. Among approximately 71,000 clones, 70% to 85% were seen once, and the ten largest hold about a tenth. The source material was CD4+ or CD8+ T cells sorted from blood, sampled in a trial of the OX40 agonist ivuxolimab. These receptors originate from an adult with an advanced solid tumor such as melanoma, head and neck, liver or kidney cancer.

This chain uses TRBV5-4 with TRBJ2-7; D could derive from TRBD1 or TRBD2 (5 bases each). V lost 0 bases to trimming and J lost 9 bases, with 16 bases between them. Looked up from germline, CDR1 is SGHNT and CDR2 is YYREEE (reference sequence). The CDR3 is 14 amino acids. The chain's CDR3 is CASSLGGLSTGQYF. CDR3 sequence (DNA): TGTGCCAGCAGCTTGGGGGGGTTATCTACTGGGCAGTACTTC. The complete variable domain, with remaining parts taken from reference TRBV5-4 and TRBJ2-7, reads ETGVTQSPTHLIKTRGQQVTLRCSSQSGHNTVSWYQQALGQGPQFIFQYYREEENGRGNFPPRFSGLQFPNYSSELNVNALELDDSALYLCASSLGGLSTGQYFGPGTRLTVT.

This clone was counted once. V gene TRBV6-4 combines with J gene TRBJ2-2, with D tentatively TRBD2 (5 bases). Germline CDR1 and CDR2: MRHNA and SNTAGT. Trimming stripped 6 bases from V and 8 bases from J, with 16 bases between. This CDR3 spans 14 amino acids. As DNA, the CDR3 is TGTGCCAGCAGCGCCCATGACGGGATTGGGGAGCTGTTTTTT. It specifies CASSAHDGIGELFF.

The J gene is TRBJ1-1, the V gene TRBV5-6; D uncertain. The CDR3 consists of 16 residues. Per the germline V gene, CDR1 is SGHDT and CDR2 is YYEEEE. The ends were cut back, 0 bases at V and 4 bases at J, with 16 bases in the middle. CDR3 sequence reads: CASSLEAARMVTEAFF. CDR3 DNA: TGTGCCAGCAGCTTGGAGGCCGCCAGGATGGTCACTGAAGCTTTCTTT.

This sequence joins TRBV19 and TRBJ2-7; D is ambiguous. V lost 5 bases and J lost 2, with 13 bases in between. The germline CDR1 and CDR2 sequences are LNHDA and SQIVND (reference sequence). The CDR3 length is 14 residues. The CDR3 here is CASSPSGPAYEQYV. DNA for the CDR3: TGTGCCAGTAGTCCCTCCGGCCCTGCCTACGAGCAGTACGTC.

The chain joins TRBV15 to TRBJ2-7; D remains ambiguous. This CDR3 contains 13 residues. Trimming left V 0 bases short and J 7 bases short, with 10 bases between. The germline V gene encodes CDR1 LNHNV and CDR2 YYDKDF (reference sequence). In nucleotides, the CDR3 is TGTGCCACCAGCAGAGACACACTTCAAGAGCAGTACTTC. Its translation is CATSRDTLQEQYF. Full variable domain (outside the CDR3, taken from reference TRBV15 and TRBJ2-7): DAMVIQNPRYQVTQFGKPVTLSCSQTLNHNVMYWYQQKSSQAPKLLFHYYDKDFNNEADTPDNFQSRRPNTSFCFLDIRSPGLGDTAMYLCATSRDTLQEQYFGPGTRLTVT.

The CDR3: CASSLDWSEQYF. The CDR3 DNA sequence: TGTGCCAGCAGCCTGGACTGGAGCGAGCAGTACTTC. This sequence joins TRBV2 and TRBJ2-7; D might be TRBD2 (5 bases). From germline, CDR1 is SNHLY and CDR2 FYNNEI. V was pared by 6 bases and J by 6 bases, with 12 bases between. The CDR3 sequence is 12 residues long.

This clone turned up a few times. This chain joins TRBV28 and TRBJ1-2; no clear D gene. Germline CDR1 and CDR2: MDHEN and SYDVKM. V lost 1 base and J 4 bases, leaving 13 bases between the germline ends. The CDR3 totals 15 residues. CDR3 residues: CASSLSGERIYGYTF. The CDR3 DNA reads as TGTGCCAGCAGTTTATCCGGAGAGAGGATCTATGGCTACACCTTC.

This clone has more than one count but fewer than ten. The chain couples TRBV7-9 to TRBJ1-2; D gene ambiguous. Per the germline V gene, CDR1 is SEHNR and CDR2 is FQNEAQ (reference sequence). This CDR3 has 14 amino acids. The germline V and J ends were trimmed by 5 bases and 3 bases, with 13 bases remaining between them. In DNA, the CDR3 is TGTGCCAGCAGCATTCATGTAGCGGACTATGGCTACACCTTC. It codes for CASSIHVADYGYTF.

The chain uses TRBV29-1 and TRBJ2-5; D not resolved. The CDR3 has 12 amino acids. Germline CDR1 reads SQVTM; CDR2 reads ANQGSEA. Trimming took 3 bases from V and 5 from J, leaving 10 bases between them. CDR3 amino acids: CSVDGPLETQYF. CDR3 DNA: TGCAGCGTTGATGGCCCCTTGGAGACCCAGTACTTC.

For the CDR3, the DNA is TGTGCCACCACGACAGGGATCGAGGATGGCTACACCTTC. This sequence encodes CATTTGIEDGYTF. The rearrangement joins TRBV19 to TRBJ1-2, with 7 positions matching TRBD1. Germline V gene sequence: CDR1 LNHDA, CDR2 SQIVND (reference sequence). The V and J ends lost 10 bases and 6 bases, in that order; junction bases with no gene match: 11. The CDR3 consists of 13 residues.